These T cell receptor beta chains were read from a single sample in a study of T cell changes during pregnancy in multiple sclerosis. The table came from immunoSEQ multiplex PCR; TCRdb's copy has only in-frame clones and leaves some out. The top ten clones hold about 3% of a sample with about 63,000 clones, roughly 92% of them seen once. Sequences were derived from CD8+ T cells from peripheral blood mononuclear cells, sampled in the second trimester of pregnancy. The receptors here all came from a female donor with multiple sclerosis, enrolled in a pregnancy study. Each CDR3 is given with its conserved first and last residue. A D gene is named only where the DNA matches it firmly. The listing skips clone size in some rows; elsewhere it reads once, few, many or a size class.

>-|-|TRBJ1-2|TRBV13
CAIKGPGAGYTF
TGTGCCATCAAGGGACCAGGGGCTGGCTACACCTTC
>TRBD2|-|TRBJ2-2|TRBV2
CASSGTLGRAGELFF
TGTGCCAGCAGCGGAACTCTAGGGAGGGCCGGGGAGCTGTTTTTT
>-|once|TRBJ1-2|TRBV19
CASRSTGYVF
TGTGCCAGTAGAAGTACAGGGTACGTCTTC
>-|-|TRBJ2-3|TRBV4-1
CASSQVRAGGTDTQYF
TGCGCCAGCAGCCAAGTCCGGGCAGGGGGCACAGATACGCAGTATTTT
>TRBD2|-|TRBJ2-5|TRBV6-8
CARDPSREGQETQYF
TGTGCCCGGGATCCTAGCCGGGAGGGGCAAGAGACCCAGTACTTC
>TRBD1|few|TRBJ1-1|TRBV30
CASDRAQDEAFF
TGTGCCTCGGACAGGGCCCAGGATGAAGCTTTCTTT
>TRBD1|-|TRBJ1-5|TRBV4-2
CASSQYTGAGQPQHF
TGTGCCAGCAGCCAATACACAGGGGCCGGTCAGCCCCAGCATTTT
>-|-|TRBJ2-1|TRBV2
CASRGRYNEQFF
TGTGCCAGCAGGGGGCGATACAATGAGCAGTTCTTC
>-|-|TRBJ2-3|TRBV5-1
CASSLRGGTDTQYF
TGCGCCAGCAGCTTAAGGGGAGGAACCGATACGCAGTATTTT
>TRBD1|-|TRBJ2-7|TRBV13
CASSSTGVRYEQYF
TGTGCCAGCAGCTCGACAGGGGTAAGGTACGAGCAGTACTTC
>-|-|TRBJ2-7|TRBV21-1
CARTIRDSLSVEQYF
TGTGCCAGAACGATTCGGGACAGCCTTTCGGTCGAGCAGTACTTC
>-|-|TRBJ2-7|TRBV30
CAWSVSSHEQYF
TGTGCCTGGAGTGTAAGTAGCCACGAGCAGTACTTC
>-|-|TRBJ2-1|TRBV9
CASSGNEQFF
TGTGCCTCCTCGGGCAATGAGCAGTTCTTC
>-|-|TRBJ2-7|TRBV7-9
CASSFSGGRSYEQYF
TGTGCCAGCAGCTTCTCGGGGGGCCGCTCCTACGAGCAGTACTTC
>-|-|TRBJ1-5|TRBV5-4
CASRQDKISNQPQHF
TGTGCCAGCAGACAGGACAAGATTAGCAATCAGCCCCAGCATTTT
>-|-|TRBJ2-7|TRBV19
CASSQGSLFYEQYF
TGTGCCAGTAGTCAGGGCTCCCTCTTCTACGAGCAGTACTTC
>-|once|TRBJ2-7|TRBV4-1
CASSQGEASSYEQYF
TGCGCCAGCAGCCAAGGGGAGGCTTCCTCCTACGAGCAGTACTTC
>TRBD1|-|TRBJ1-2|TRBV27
CATQPRGQGTGYTF
TGTGCCACCCAACCCCGTGGACAGGGGACCGGCTACACCTTC
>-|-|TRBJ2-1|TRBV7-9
CASSPALTREDLSYNEQFF
TGTGCCAGCAGCCCTGCTCTGACTAGGGAAGACCTCTCCTACAATGAGCAGTTCTTC
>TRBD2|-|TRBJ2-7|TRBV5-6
CASSFGRPLDEQYF
TGTGCCAGCAGCTTCGGGAGGCCCTTGGACGAGCAGTACTTC
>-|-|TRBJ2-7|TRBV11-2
CASSPPLRGSYEQYF
TGTGCCAGCAGCCCACCGCTCAGGGGATCCTACGAGCAGTACTTC
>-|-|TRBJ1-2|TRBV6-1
CASSSRGHWGYTF
TGTGCCAGCAGTTCGAGAGGGCATTGGGGCTACACCTTC
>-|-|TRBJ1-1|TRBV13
CASSQGGGTANTEAFF
TGTGCCAGCAGCCAAGGGGGGGGAACAGCGAACACTGAAGCTTTCTTT
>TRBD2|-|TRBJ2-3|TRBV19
CASSMETSYSSTDTQYF
TGTGCCAGTAGTATGGAGACTAGCTACTCTAGCACAGATACGCAGTATTTT
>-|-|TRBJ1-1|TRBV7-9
CASSSQGVHTEAFF
TGTGCCAGCAGCTCACAGGGAGTACACACTGAAGCTTTCTTT
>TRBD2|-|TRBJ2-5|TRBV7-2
CASSQEGTSGQETQYF
TGTGCCAGCAGTCAGGAGGGGACTAGCGGTCAAGAGACCCAGTACTTC
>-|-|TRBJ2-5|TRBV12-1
CASSPLGALETQYF
TGTGCCAGCAGCCCCTTGGGCGCGTTGGAGACCCAGTACTTC
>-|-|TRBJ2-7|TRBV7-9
CASSFSGALTHEQYF
TGTGCCAGCAGCTTTTCAGGGGCGCTGACCCACGAGCAGTACTTC
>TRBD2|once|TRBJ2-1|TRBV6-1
CASSEGLAGEHEQFF
TGTGCCAGCAGTGAGGGTCTAGCGGGAGAGCATGAGCAGTTCTTC
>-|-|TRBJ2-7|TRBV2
CAGLDRRDSYEQYF
TGTGCCGGCCTGGACAGGCGGGACTCCTACGAGCAGTACTTC
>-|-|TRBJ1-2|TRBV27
CASSRGSDRYYGYTF
TGTGCCAGCAGTAGGGGGTCCGACAGGTACTATGGCTACACCTTC
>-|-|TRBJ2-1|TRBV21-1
CASSVPGQVENEQFF
TGTGCCAGCTCAGTACCGGGACAGGTTGAAAATGAGCAGTTCTTC
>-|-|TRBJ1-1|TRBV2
CASRRGRVNTEAFF
TGTGCCAGCAGAAGGGGTCGGGTGAACACTGAAGCTTTCTTT
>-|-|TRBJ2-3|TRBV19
CASSLLGSDTQYF
TGTGCCAGTAGTCTCCTCGGGTCAGATACGCAGTATTTT
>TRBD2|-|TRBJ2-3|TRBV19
CASSIGGRGDTQYF
TGTGCCAGTAGTATAGGCGGGAGGGGAGATACGCAGTATTTT
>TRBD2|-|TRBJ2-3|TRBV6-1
CASSVVASGSTDTQYF
TGTGCCAGCAGTGTTGTGGCTAGCGGGAGCACAGATACGCAGTATTTT
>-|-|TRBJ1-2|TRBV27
CASSLSPEGSPIYGYTF
TGTGCCAGCAGTTTATCACCGGAGGGCTCCCCGATCTATGGCTACACCTTC
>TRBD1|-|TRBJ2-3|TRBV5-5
CASSSGTGAPVSTDTQYF
TGTGCCAGCAGCTCTGGGACAGGGGCCCCCGTTAGCACAGATACGCAGTATTTT
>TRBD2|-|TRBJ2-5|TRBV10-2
CATDTTSGSPQYF
TGCGCCACCGACACGACTAGCGGGAGCCCCCAGTACTTC
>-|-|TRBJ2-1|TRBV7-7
CASSLSQGGEQFF
TGTGCCAGCAGCTTGAGCCAGGGCGGTGAGCAGTTCTTC
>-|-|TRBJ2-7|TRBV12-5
CASGSQTASPYEQYF
TGTGCTAGTGGTTCCCAGACAGCCTCTCCCTACGAGCAGTACTTC
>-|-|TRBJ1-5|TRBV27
CASSLFRGSNQPQHF
TGTGCCAGCAGTTTATTCAGGGGCAGCAATCAGCCCCAGCATTTT
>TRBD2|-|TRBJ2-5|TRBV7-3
CASSRGLADMAQYF
TGTGCCAGCAGCCGGGGACTAGCGGACATGGCCCAGTACTTC
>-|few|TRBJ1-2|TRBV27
CASSLNTNYGYTF
TGTGCCAGCAGTTTAAATACTAACTATGGCTACACCTTC
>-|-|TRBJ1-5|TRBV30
CAWSVRGDYQPQHF
TGTGCCTGGAGTGTACGGGGGGATTATCAGCCCCAGCATTTT
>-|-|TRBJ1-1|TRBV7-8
CASSPPRGVQAFF
TGTGCCAGCAGCCCGCCCCGGGGGGTGCAAGCTTTCTTT
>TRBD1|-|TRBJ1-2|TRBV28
CASSPAGTGDANYGYTF
TGTGCCAGCAGCCCAGCCGGGACAGGGGATGCTAACTATGGCTACACCTTC
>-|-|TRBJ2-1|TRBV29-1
CSVEYSDLHNEQFF
TGCAGCGTTGAGTACTCAGACTTACACAATGAGCAGTTCTTC
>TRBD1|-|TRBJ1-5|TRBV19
CASSIASGGAGQPQHF
TGTGCCAGTAGTATAGCGTCAGGGGGCGCTGGCCAGCCCCAGCATTTT
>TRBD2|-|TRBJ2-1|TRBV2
CASLGGASGRESSYNEQFF
TGTGCCAGCCTTGGTGGGGCTAGCGGGAGGGAGAGCTCCTACAATGAGCAGTTCTTC
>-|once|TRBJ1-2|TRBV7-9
CASSSAGQGLVHGYTF
TGTGCCAGCAGTTCAGCGGGGCAGGGCCTGGTCCATGGCTACACCTTC
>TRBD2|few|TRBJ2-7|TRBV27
CASSFSGSSYEQYF
TGTGCCAGCAGTTTTAGCGGGAGCTCCTACGAGCAGTACTTC
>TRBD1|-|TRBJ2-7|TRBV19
CASSPGTGGRIEQYF
TGTGCCAGTAGCCCCGGGACAGGGGGCAGAATCGAGCAGTACTTC